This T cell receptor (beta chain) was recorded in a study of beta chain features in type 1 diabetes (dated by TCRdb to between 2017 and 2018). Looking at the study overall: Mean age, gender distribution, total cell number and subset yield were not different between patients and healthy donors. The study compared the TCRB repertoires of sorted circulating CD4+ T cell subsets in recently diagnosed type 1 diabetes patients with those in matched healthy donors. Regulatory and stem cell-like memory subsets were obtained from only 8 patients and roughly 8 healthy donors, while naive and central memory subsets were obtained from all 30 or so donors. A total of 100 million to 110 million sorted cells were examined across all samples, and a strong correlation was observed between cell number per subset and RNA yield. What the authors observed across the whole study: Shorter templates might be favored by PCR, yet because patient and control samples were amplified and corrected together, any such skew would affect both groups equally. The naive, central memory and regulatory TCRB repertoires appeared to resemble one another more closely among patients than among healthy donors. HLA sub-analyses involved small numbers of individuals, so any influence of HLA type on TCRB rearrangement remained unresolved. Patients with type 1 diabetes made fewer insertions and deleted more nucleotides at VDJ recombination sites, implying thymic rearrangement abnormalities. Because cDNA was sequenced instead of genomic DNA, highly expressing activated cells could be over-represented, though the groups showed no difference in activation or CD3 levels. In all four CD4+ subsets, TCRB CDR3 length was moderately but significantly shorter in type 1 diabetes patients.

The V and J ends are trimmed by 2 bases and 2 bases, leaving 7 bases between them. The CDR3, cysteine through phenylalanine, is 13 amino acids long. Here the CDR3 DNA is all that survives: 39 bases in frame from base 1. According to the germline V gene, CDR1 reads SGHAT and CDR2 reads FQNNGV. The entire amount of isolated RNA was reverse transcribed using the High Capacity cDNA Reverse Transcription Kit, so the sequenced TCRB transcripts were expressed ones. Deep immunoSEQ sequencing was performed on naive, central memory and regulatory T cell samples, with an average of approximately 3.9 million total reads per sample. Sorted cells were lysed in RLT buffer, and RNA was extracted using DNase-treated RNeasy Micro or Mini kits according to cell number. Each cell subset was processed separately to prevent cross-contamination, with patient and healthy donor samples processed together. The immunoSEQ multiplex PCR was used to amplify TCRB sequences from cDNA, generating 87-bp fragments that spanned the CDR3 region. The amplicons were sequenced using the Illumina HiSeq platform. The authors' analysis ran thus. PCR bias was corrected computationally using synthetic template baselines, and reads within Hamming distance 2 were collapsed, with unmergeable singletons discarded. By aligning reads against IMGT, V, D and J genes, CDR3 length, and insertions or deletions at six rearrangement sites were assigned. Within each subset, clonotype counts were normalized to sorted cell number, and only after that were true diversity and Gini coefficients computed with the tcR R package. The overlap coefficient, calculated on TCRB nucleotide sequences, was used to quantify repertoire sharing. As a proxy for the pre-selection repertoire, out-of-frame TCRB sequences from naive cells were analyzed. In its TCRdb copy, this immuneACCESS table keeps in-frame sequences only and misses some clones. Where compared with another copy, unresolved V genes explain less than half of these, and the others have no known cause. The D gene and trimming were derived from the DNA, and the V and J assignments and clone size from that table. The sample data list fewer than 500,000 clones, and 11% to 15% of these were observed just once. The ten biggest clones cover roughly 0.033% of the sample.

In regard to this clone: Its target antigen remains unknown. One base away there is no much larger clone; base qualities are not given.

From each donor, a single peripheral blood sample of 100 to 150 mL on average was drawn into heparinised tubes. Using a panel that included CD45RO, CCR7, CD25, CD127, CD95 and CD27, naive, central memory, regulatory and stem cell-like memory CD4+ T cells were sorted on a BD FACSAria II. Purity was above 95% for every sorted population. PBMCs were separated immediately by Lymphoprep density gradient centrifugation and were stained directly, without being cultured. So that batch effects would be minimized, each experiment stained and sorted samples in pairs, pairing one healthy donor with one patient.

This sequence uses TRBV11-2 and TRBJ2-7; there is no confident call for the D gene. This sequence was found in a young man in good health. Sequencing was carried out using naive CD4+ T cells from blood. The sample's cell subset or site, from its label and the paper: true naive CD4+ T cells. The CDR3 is CASSLRQAYEQYF. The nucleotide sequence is TGTGCCAGCAGCTTACGGCAGGCCTACGAGCAGTACTTC.